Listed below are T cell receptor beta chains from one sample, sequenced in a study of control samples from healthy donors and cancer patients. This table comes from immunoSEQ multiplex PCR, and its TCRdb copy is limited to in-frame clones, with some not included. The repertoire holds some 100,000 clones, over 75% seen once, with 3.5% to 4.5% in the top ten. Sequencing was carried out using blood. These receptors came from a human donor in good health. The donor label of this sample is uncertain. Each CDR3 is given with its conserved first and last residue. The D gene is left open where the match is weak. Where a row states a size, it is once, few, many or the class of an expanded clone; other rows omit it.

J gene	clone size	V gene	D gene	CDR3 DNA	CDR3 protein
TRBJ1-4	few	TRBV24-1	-	TGTGCCACCAGTGATTCCAACGCAGGGGTGGGAAAACTGTTTTTT	CATSDSNAGVGKLFF
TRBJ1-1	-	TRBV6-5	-	TGTGCCAGCAGAGCGATGAGGAGGGCGTCCACTGAAGCTTTCTTT	CASRAMRRASTEAFF
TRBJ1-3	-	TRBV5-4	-	TGTGCCAGCAGCCCGGGAGGGGCTGGAAACACCATATATTTT	CASSPGGAGNTIYF
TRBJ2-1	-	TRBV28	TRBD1	TGTGCCAGCAGTTTAGGGGGGACAGGGGGGTACAATGAGCAGTTCTTC	CASSLGGTGGYNEQFF
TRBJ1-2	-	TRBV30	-	TGTGCCTGGAAAGAGGGAAGATTGGACTATGGCTACACCTTC	CAWKEGRLDYGYTF
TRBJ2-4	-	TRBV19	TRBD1	TGTGCCAGTAGTCCCCGGACAGGACTTTCCAAAAACATTCAGTACTTC	CASSPRTGLSKNIQYF
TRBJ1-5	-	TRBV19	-	TGTGCCAGTAGTGCCGCCCTCACTTCAATTCGAGAGCCCCAGCATTTT	CASSAALTSIREPQHF
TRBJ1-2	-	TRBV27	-	TGTGCCAGCAGTTCCCAAAGGTCTGGCTACACCTTC	CASSSQRSGYTF
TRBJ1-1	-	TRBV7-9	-	TGTGCCAGCAGCTATATGAACACTGAAGCTTTCTTT	CASSYMNTEAFF
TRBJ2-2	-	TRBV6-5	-	TGTGCCAGCAGTTACTCGGGGGACACCGGGGAGCTGTTTTTT	CASSYSGDTGELFF
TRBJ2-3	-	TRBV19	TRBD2	TGTGCCAGTAGACTCCGGGGGGGGTCAGATACGCAGTATTTT	CASRLRGGSDTQYF
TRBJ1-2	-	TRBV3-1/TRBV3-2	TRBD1	TGTGCCGTTAGTAAAGGGGGCAACTATGGCTACACCTTC	CAVSKGGNYGYTF
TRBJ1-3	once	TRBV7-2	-	TGTGCCAGCAGTCAGCAGGGGAGCTCTGGAAACACCATATATTTT	CASSQQGSSGNTIYF
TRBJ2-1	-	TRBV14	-	TGTGCCAGCAGCCTCGGGACGGGAAATGAGCAGTTCTTC	CASSLGTGNEQFF
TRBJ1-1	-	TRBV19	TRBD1	TGTGCCAGTAGTGCGGACAGGGAAGCTTTCTTT	CASSADREAFF
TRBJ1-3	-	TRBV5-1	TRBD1	TGCGCCAGCAGCTCGGGACAGCCGATTAGCTCTGGAAACACCATATATTTT	CASSSGQPISSGNTIYF
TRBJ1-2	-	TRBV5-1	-	TGCGCCAGCAGTCCTGGACAGACCTATGGCTACACCTTC	CASSPGQTYGYTF
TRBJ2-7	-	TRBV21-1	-	TGTGCCAGCCGACTGCTGAGGGACAGGGACGAGCAGTACTTC	CASRLLRDRDEQYF
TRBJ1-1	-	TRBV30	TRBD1	TGTGCCTGGAGCAGACTCATCGGGACAGGGGGCTCCTTGAACACTGAAGCTTTCTTT	CAWSRLIGTGGSLNTEAFF
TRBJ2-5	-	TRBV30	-	TGTGCCTGGAGTGTACGGGGAGAGACCCAGTACTTC	CAWSVRGETQYF
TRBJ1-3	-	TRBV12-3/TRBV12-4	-	TGTGCCAGCAGTTTATGGGGAAACACCATATATTTT	CASSLWGNTIYF
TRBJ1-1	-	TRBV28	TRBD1	TGTGCCAGCAGTGCATCCGGGACAGGGCTTCGAGGGAAAGCTTTCTTT	CASSASGTGLRGKAFF
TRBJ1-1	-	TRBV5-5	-	TGTGCCAGCAGCGGCCAAGACGGACTCACTGAAGCTTTCTTT	CASSGQDGLTEAFF
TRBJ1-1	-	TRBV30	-	TGTGCCTGGAGTGGTGGGGTTGAAGCTTTCTTT	CAWSGGVEAFF
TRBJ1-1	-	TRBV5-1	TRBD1	TGCGCCAGCAGCTGGAGGGGGCCGAACACTGAAGCTTTCTTT	CASSWRGPNTEAFF
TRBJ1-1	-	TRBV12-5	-	TGTGCTAGTGGCCCCGGGAGGATGGGGACTGAAGCTTTCTTT	CASGPGRMGTEAFF
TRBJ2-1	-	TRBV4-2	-	TGTGCCAGCAGCCAAGACCTCGTACTTGAGCAGTTCTTC	CASSQDLVLEQFF
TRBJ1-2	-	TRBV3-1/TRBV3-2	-	TGTGCCAGCAGTTCGCCTCGACGGGATGGCTACACCTTC	CASSSPRRDGYTF
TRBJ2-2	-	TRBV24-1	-	TGTGCCACCAGTGAAAGCGTCGCGAACACCGGGGAGCTGTTTTTT	CATSESVANTGELFF
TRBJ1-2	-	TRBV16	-	TGTGCCAGCAGCCAATCGATGACTACGGGAAGTGGCTACACCTTC	CASSQSMTTGSGYTF
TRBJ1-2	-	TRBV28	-	TGTGCCAGCAGTTTGCAGGGAAACTATGGCTACACCTTC	CASSLQGNYGYTF
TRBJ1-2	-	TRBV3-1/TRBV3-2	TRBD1	TGTGCCAGCAGACGACAGGGGCAGGATGGCTACACCTTC	CASRRQGQDGYTF
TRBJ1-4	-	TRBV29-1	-	TGCAGCGTGGCTGGTCGGGGGACTAATGAAAAACTGTTTTTT	CSVAGRGTNEKLFF